This T cell receptor (beta chain) was sequenced in a study of T cells in Graves' hyperthyroidism and ophthalmopathy. TCR beta CDR3 region amplification was performed from RNA transcripts. First-round RT-PCR targeting the TCR CDR3 was performed with the HTBI primer set. One entry per CDR3 protein results from TCRdb running MiXCR on the multiplex PCR reads. The repertoire consists of over 400,000 distinct CDR3 sequences, with about 22% occurring once and the leading ten covering around 54%. This clonotype was observed at least ten times. Antigen unknown. The CDR3 totals 15 residues. Trimming removed 2 bases at V and 6 bases at J, with 16 bases between. The V gene's germline CDR1 is SNHLY and CDR2 FYNNEI. Findings and caveats of the study: From stable hyperthyroidism, ophthalmopathy was separated by a 13 V-J model. Most expanded thyroid clonotypes above 0.001 recurred in blood.

Ophthalmopathy cases met thresholds of Clinical Activity Score at least 3, NOSPECS grade at least 4 and duration under 3 months. Orbital computed tomography and thyroid ultrasound, together with serum TRAb and thyroxine and clinical symptoms, were used for diagnoses. The TCR originated in a woman in her seventies with Graves' ophthalmopathy. The sequenced sample was blood. V is TRBV2 and J is TRBJ1-2; a possible D gene is TRBD1 (5 bases). The CDR3 DNA sequence: TGTGCCAGCAGTGAAAATCCGGGGGTCGGGAATGGCTACACCTTC. Encoded protein: CASSENPGVGNGYTF.